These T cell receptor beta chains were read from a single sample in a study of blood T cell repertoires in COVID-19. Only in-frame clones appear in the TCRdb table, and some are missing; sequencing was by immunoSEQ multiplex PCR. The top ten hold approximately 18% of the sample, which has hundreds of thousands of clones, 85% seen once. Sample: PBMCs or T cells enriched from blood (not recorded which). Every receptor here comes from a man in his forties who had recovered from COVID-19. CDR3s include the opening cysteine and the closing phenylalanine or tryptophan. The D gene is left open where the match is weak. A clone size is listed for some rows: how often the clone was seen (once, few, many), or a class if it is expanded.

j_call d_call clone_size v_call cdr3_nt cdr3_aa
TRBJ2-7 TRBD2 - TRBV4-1 TGCGCCAGCAGCCAAGATGATGGGGTTAGCGGGAACTACGAGCAGTACTTC CASSQDDGVSGNYEQYF
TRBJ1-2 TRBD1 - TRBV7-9 TGTGCCAGCAGCTTGGGTGACAGGGGGTATGGCTACACCTTC CASSLGDRGYGYTF
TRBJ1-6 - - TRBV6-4 TGTGCCAGCAGTGAACGGTATAATTCACCCCTCCACTTT CASSERYNSPLHF
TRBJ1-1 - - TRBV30 TGTGCCTGGAAACGGGCGAGGGTCACTGAAGCTTTCTTT CAWKRARVTEAFF
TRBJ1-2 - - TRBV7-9 TGTGCCAGCAGCACGGACATCCCTTCGAATGGCTACACCTTC CASSTDIPSNGYTF
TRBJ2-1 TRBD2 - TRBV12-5 TGTGCTAGTCAGCGGGAGGGCCGAGATGAGCAGTTCTTC CASQREGRDEQFF
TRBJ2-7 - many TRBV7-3 TGTGCCAGCAGCTGGGACACCTACGAGCAGTACTTC CASSWDTYEQYF
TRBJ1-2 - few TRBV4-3 TGCGCCAGCAGCCAAGACGGGGGGGATGGCTACACCTTC CASSQDGGDGYTF
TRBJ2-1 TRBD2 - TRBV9 TGTGCCAGCAGCGTAACTAGCGGCTACAATGAGCAGTTCTTC CASSVTSGYNEQFF
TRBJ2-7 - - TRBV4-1 TGCGCCAGCAGCCAAGATCAGGGGGGACTGGGGGGTTATGATGAGCAGTACTTC CASSQDQGGLGGYDEQYF
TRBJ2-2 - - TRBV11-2 TGTGCCAGCAGCTTAGATCTAAGGGGGACCGGGGAGCTGTTTTTT CASSLDLRGTGELFF
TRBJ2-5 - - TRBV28 TGTGCCAGCACCCCTCGTTTAGGGAGAAAAGGTCAAGAGACCCAGTACTTC CASTPRLGRKGQETQYF
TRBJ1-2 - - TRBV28 TGTGCCAGCAGTCCCAACGGACAGTTCTACTATGGCTACACCTTC CASSPNGQFYYGYTF
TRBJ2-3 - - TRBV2 TGTGCCAGCAGGCAGGGGACAGATACGCAGTATTTT CASRQGTDTQYF
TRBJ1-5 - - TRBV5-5 TGTGCCAGCAGCTTGGATGGCGGCGGGGGCAATCAGCCCCAGCATTTT CASSLDGGGGNQPQHF
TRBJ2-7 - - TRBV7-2 TGTGCCAGCAGCTTAGCGGGGGGGCAGAGTTACGAGCAGTACTTC CASSLAGGQSYEQYF
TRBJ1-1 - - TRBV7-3 TGTGCCAGCAGCCCGGGACCACAGGGCACTGAAGCTTTCTTT CASSPGPQGTEAFF
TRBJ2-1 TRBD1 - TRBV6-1 TGTGCCAGCAGTGAAAAGCGAACAGGGGCCTACAATGAGCAGTTCTTC CASSEKRTGAYNEQFF
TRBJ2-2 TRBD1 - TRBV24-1 TGTGCCACCAGTGACATCGGGACAGGGGACACCGGGGAGCTGTTTTTT CATSDIGTGDTGELFF
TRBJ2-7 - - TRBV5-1 TGCGCCAGCAGCTTGGAAAGGGAGCTCAGCGAGCAGTACTTC CASSLERELSEQYF
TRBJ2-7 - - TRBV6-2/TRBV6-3 TGTGCCAGCAGCCTACGTCCTCTAGTGGGGGGGCCTTCCTACGAGCAGTACTTC CASSLRPLVGGPSYEQYF
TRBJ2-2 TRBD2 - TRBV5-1 TGCGCCAGCAGCTTCGGGGCTAGCGGGAACACCGGGGAGCTGTTTTTT CASSFGASGNTGELFF
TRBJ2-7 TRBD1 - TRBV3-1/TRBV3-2 TGTGCCAGCAGCCGACAGGGATCCGGCTACGAGCAGTACTTC CASSRQGSGYEQYF
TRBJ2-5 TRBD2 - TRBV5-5 TGTGCCAGCAGCTTCCCGGGACTAGGTGGGGAGACCCAGTACTTC CASSFPGLGGETQYF
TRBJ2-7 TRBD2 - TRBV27 TGTGCCAGCAGTGGGGGGACTAGCGGGAGGTTGGAGCAGTACTTC CASSGGTSGRLEQYF
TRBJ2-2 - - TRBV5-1 TGCGCCAGCAGCTCACGGGACTCTCGGGTCGGGGAGCTGTTTTTT CASSSRDSRVGELFF
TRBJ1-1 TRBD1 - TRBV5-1 TGCGCCAGCAGCTTGTATAGGACAGGGGGCTTGAACACTGAAGCTTTCTTT CASSLYRTGGLNTEAFF
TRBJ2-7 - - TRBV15 TGTGCCACCAGCAGAGATGGTACTCCAACCTCCTACGAGCAGTACTTC CATSRDGTPTSYEQYF
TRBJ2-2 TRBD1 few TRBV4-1 TGCGCCAGCAGCCAAGGGACAGGGTTTGGGAACACCGGGGAGCTGTTTTTT CASSQGTGFGNTGELFF
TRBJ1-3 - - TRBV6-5 TGTGCCAGCAGCCCCAACCCTAGCTCTGGAAACACCATATATTTT CASSPNPSSGNTIYF
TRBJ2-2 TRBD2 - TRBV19 TGTGCCAGTAGTCCGCGGACTAGCGTTGATACCGGGGAGCTGTTTTTT CASSPRTSVDTGELFF
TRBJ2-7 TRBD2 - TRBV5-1 TGCGCCAGCAGCCCCTACGGGGGGGAGATTACCTACGAGCAGTACTTC CASSPYGGEITYEQYF
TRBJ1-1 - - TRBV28 TGTGCCAGTTACCGAAAAACCCTATTACAGGGTGGAGCTTTCTTT CASYRKTLLQGGAFF
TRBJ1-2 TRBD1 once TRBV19 TGTGCCAGTAGACCTCTCGGACAGGGGGTTAGGAATGGCTACACCTTC CASRPLGQGVRNGYTF
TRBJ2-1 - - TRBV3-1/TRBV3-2 TGTGCCAGCAGCCAAGGAGGCCAAGAGCAGTTCTTC CASSQGGQEQFF
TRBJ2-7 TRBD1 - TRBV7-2 TGTGCCAGCAGCTTATCGACAGGGGGAGCCTACGAGCAGTACTTC CASSLSTGGAYEQYF
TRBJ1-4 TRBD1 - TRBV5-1 TGCGCCAGCAGCTGGACAGGCCCTACTGAAAAACTGTTTTTT CASSWTGPTEKLFF
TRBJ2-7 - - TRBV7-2 TGTGCCAGCAGCTTAGCTAGCGGCACCTACGAGCAGTACTTC CASSLASGTYEQYF
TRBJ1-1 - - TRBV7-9 TGTGCCAGCAGCACCGTTACTATGAACACTGAAGCTTTCTTT CASSTVTMNTEAFF
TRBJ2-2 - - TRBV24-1 TGTGCCACCAGTGGGCCAGCGGCGAACACCGGGGAGCTGTTTTTT CATSGPAANTGELFF
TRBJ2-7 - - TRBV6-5 TGTGCCAGCATACGCCGGGACTCCCCGAAGTACGAGCAGTACTTC CASIRRDSPKYEQYF
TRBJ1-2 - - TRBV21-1 TGTGCCAGCAACGCTCCGGGACACTTCTATGGCTACACCTTC CASNAPGHFYGYTF
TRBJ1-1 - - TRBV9 TGTGCCAGCAGCTTTCAGTGGAACACTGAAGCTTTCTTT CASSFQWNTEAFF
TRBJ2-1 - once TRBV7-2 TGTGCCAGCAGCTTAGCTGGGGCTACCTACAATGAGCAGTTCTTC CASSLAGATYNEQFF
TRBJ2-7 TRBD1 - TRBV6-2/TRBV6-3 TGTGCCAGCAGTCGCATTCCGAGACAGGGGATGGGGTGGTACGAGCAGTACTTC CASSRIPRQGMGWYEQYF
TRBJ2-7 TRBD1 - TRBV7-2 TGTGCCAGCAGCCAAAGACAGGGATTCTACGAGCAGTACTTC CASSQRQGFYEQYF
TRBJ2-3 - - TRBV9 TGTGCCAGCAGCCCACATTCCGGGGGTACGCAGTATTTT CASSPHSGGTQYF
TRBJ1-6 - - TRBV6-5 TGTGCCAGCAGTTACCGGGATTCACCCCTCCACTTT CASSYRDSPLHF
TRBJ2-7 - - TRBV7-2 TGTGCCAGCAGCTTAGGACTAGTCTACGAGCAGTACTTC CASSLGLVYEQYF